These T cell receptor beta chains were read from a single sample in a study of molecular identifiers for immune sequencing clone quantification. TCRdb re-derived calls from the PCR reads in MiXCR, one entry per CDR3 protein. The sample lists some 70,000 distinct CDR3 sequences, 15% to 20% occurring once. Sample: naive CD8+ T cells from blood, with Jurkat cell RNA spiked in. These receptors were obtained from a human donor in good health. Some libraries in this study had Jurkat cell RNA spiked in. The CDR3 runs from the conserved cysteine through the conserved F or W. The D gene is left open where the match is weak. The size entry is marked missing in some rows and otherwise reads once, few, many or a size class.

j_gene: TRBJ2-1
v_gene: TRBV24-1
d_gene: NA
abundance: many
CDR3nt: TGTGCCACCAGTGATTTCAGGGCCGCTCTCTACAATGAGCAGTTCTTC
CDR3aa: CATSDFRAALYNEQFF

j_gene: TRBJ2-1
v_gene: TRBV14
d_gene: TRBD2
abundance: few
CDR3nt: TGTGCCAGCAGCCCAGTAGCGGGAGTCCATGAGCAGTTCTTC
CDR3aa: CASSPVAGVHEQFF

j_gene: TRBJ2-3
v_gene: TRBV7-2
d_gene: NA
abundance: many
CDR3nt: TGTGCCAGCAGCTTAGTAGACTGGGACAGCACAGATACGCAGTATTTT
CDR3aa: CASSLVDWDSTDTQYF

j_gene: TRBJ1-1
v_gene: TRBV27
d_gene: NA
abundance: NA
CDR3nt: TGTGCCAGCAGTCTCACAGGGCCGAACACCGGAGCTTTCTTT
CDR3aa: CASSLTGPNTGAFF

j_gene: TRBJ1-3
v_gene: TRBV20-1
d_gene: NA
abundance: many
CDR3nt: TGCAGTGCTAGTGCGGGGAGCTCTAGAAACACCATATATTTT
CDR3aa: CSASAGSSRNTIYF

j_gene: TRBJ2-7
v_gene: TRBV7-9
d_gene: NA
abundance: many
CDR3nt: TGTGCCAGCAGCTTAGGGGCGCCGACCTACGAGCAGTACTTC
CDR3aa: CASSLGAPTYEQYF

j_gene: TRBJ2-3
v_gene: TRBV7-8
d_gene: NA
abundance: many
CDR3nt: TGTGCCAGCAGCTTACAGGGAAGGGCAGATACGCAGTATTTT
CDR3aa: CASSLQGRADTQYF

j_gene: TRBJ1-1
v_gene: TRBV4-1
d_gene: NA
abundance: NA
CDR3nt: TGCGCCAGCAGCCCTCGGACAGCTATGAACACTGAAGCTTTCTTT
CDR3aa: CASSPRTAMNTEAFF

j_gene: TRBJ1-4
v_gene: TRBV7-6
d_gene: TRBD1
abundance: many
CDR3nt: TGTGCCAGCAGTTCCGACAGGGTGGATGAAAAACTGTTTTTT
CDR3aa: CASSSDRVDEKLFF

j_gene: TRBJ2-7
v_gene: TRBV27
d_gene: NA
abundance: many
CDR3nt: TGTGCCAGCAGTTTAAGGGCGGGACCCAGCTCCTACGAGCAGTACTTC
CDR3aa: CASSLRAGPSSYEQYF

j_gene: TRBJ2-7
v_gene: TRBV24-1
d_gene: NA
abundance: many
CDR3nt: TGTGCCACCAGCGATGAAAAATGGTACGAGCAGTACTTC
CDR3aa: CATSDEKWYEQYF

j_gene: TRBJ2-5
v_gene: TRBV29-1
d_gene: TRBD2
abundance: many
CDR3nt: TGCAGCGTGACTAGCGGGAGGGCGGAGACCCAGTACTTC
CDR3aa: CSVTSGRAETQYF

j_gene: TRBJ2-1
v_gene: TRBV11-3
d_gene: NA
abundance: NA
CDR3nt: TGTGCCCTTCGAGGGCCAGACAATAAGCAGTTCTTC
CDR3aa: CALRGPDNKQFF

j_gene: TRBJ1-1
v_gene: TRBV28
d_gene: TRBD1
abundance: many
CDR3nt: TGTGCCAGCAGTTTACGGGGGGGGACAGGGTGGATGGCTGAAGCTTTCTTT
CDR3aa: CASSLRGGTGWMAEAFF

j_gene: TRBJ1-1
v_gene: TRBV10-3
d_gene: NA
abundance: many
CDR3nt: TGTGCCATCAGTGCAGGGTCGGGCACTGAAGCTTTCTTT
CDR3aa: CAISAGSGTEAFF

j_gene: TRBJ2-1
v_gene: TRBV27
d_gene: NA
abundance: many
CDR3nt: TGTGCCAGCAGTCTTCTGGGGCGCAATAATGAGCAGTTCTTC
CDR3aa: CASSLLGRNNEQFF

j_gene: TRBJ1-2
v_gene: TRBV13
d_gene: NA
abundance: NA
CDR3nt: TGTGCCAGCAGTTCGGGCTCCCCGGGACGGGGGTTCCGTGGCTACACCTTC
CDR3aa: CASSSGSPGRGFRGYTF

j_gene: TRBJ1-3
v_gene: TRBV12-5
d_gene: NA
abundance: many
CDR3nt: TGTGCTAGTGGTTTGGACGGGGAGGGCTCTGGAAACACCATATATTTT
CDR3aa: CASGLDGEGSGNTIYF

j_gene: TRBJ2-7
v_gene: TRBV7-6
d_gene: NA
abundance: NA
CDR3nt: TGTGCCAGCAGCTCGGGGGCAGGGGATACCTCCTACGAGCAGTACTTC
CDR3aa: CASSSGAGDTSYEQYF

j_gene: TRBJ1-5
v_gene: TRBV19
d_gene: NA
abundance: NA
CDR3nt: TGTGCCAGCATGGAGGATTTTCAGCCCCAGCATTTT
CDR3aa: CASMEDFQPQHF

j_gene: TRBJ1-2
v_gene: TRBV20-1
d_gene: NA
abundance: NA
CDR3nt: TGCAGTGCTAGAGATTGGAGGCAGACCTATGGCTACACCTTC
CDR3aa: CSARDWRQTYGYTF

j_gene: TRBJ1-5
v_gene: TRBV27
d_gene: TRBD1
abundance: many
CDR3nt: TGTGCCAGCAGCGTCTTGACAGGGATCGGGGTGAGCAATCAGCCCCAGCATTTT
CDR3aa: CASSVLTGIGVSNQPQHF

j_gene: TRBJ2-7
v_gene: TRBV11-2
d_gene: NA
abundance: NA
CDR3nt: TGTGCCAGCAGCTTAGTCGGGGTGGACGAGCAGTACTTC
CDR3aa: CASSLVGVDEQYF

j_gene: TRBJ2-2
v_gene: TRBV5-1
d_gene: TRBD2
abundance: NA
CDR3nt: TGCGCCAGCAGCTTGACTAGCGGGAGGTGGAGCACCGGGGAGCTGTTTTTT
CDR3aa: CASSLTSGRWSTGELFF

j_gene: TRBJ2-5
v_gene: TRBV20-1
d_gene: TRBD2
abundance: many
CDR3nt: TGCAGTGCTAGGGGGGAGGGGACGCAAGAGACCCAGTACTTC
CDR3aa: CSARGEGTQETQYF

j_gene: TRBJ2-1
v_gene: TRBV27
d_gene: TRBD2
abundance: few
CDR3nt: TGTGCCAGCTCGCCGGGAGGCCCCTACAATGGGCAGTTCTTC
CDR3aa: CASSPGGPYNGQFF

j_gene: TRBJ1-1
v_gene: TRBV10-3
d_gene: NA
abundance: many
CDR3nt: TGTGCCATCAGTGAGATGAACACTGAAGCTTTCTTT
CDR3aa: CAISEMNTEAFF

j_gene: TRBJ1-4
v_gene: TRBV29-1
d_gene: NA
abundance: many
CDR3nt: TGCAGCGTTGTTTGGGCGCTAAGTGAAAAACTGTTTTTT
CDR3aa: CSVVWALSEKLFF

j_gene: TRBJ1-2
v_gene: TRBV5-3
d_gene: NA
abundance: NA
CDR3nt: TGTGCCAGCAGATGGTCGGACAGCAACTATGGCTACACCTTC
CDR3aa: CASRWSDSNYGYTF

j_gene: TRBJ2-7
v_gene: TRBV6-5
d_gene: NA
abundance: many
CDR3nt: TGTGCCAGCAGTTGGGGGAACGAGCAGTACTTC
CDR3aa: CASSWGNEQYF

j_gene: TRBJ2-5
v_gene: TRBV28
d_gene: NA
abundance: many
CDR3nt: TGTGCCAGCAGTTCCCGGGGGCCCCAAGAGACCCAGTACTTC
CDR3aa: CASSSRGPQETQYF

j_gene: TRBJ2-2
v_gene: TRBV7-2
d_gene: NA
abundance: NA
CDR3nt: TGTGCCAGCAGCCCCAGGCAGGGTAGGGCCGGGGAGCTGTCTTTT
CDR3aa: CASSPRQGRAGELSF

j_gene: TRBJ2-5
v_gene: TRBV7-9
d_gene: NA
abundance: many
CDR3nt: TGTGCCAGCAGCTTCACAGGGGAGCGGGAGTACTTC
CDR3aa: CASSFTGEREYF

j_gene: TRBJ2-7
v_gene: TRBV29-1
d_gene: TRBD1
abundance: many
CDR3nt: TGCAGCGTTGAAGATACAGGGGGAGTTACCTACGAGCAGTACTTC
CDR3aa: CSVEDTGGVTYEQYF

j_gene: TRBJ1-1
v_gene: TRBV7-8
d_gene: NA
abundance: many
CDR3nt: TGTGCCAGCAGGGCGGGCACTGAAGCTTTCTTT
CDR3aa: CASRAGTEAFF

j_gene: TRBJ2-1
v_gene: TRBV4-3
d_gene: NA
abundance: many
CDR3nt: TGCGCCAGCAGCCAAGGTGCGGGCAACAATGAGCAGTTCTTC
CDR3aa: CASSQGAGNNEQFF

j_gene: TRBJ2-1
v_gene: TRBV6-1
d_gene: NA
abundance: many
CDR3nt: TGTGCCAGCAGTTTACGACTAGAGCTCTACAATGAGCAGTTCTTC
CDR3aa: CASSLRLELYNEQFF

j_gene: TRBJ2-1
v_gene: TRBV2
d_gene: TRBD2
abundance: NA
CDR3nt: TGTGCCAACGGAGGGACTAGCGTCGGGGATGAGCTGTTCTTC
CDR3aa: CANGGTSVGDELFF

j_gene: TRBJ2-3
v_gene: TRBV7-9
d_gene: NA
abundance: few
CDR3nt: TGTGCCAGCAGCTTAGTGAGGGGGGGACACACAGATACGCAGTATTTT
CDR3aa: CASSLVRGGHTDTQYF

j_gene: TRBJ2-2
v_gene: TRBV15
d_gene: TRBD1
abundance: many
CDR3nt: TGTGCCACCAGCCGCCGGGACAGGGTCGGGTACACCGGGGAGCTGTTTTTT
CDR3aa: CATSRRDRVGYTGELFF

j_gene: TRBJ2-7
v_gene: TRBV7-9
d_gene: NA
abundance: many
CDR3nt: TGTGCCAGCAGCCCTCCCCGGACGAAAACCTACGAGCAGTACTTC
CDR3aa: CASSPPRTKTYEQYF

j_gene: TRBJ2-7
v_gene: TRBV5-5
d_gene: NA
abundance: few
CDR3nt: TGTGCCAGCAGCTTGGCTGCTAGCGTATACGAGCAGTACTTC
CDR3aa: CASSLAASVYEQYF

j_gene: TRBJ2-3
v_gene: TRBV7-2
d_gene: TRBD2
abundance: NA
CDR3nt: TGTGCCAGCAGCTTAGCGGGAGGGGCAGACACGCAGTTTTTT
CDR3aa: CASSLAGGADTQFF

j_gene: TRBJ1-2
v_gene: TRBV28
d_gene: NA
abundance: few
CDR3nt: TGTGCCAGTGGGGCGCCTGGCTACACCTTC
CDR3aa: CASGAPGYTF